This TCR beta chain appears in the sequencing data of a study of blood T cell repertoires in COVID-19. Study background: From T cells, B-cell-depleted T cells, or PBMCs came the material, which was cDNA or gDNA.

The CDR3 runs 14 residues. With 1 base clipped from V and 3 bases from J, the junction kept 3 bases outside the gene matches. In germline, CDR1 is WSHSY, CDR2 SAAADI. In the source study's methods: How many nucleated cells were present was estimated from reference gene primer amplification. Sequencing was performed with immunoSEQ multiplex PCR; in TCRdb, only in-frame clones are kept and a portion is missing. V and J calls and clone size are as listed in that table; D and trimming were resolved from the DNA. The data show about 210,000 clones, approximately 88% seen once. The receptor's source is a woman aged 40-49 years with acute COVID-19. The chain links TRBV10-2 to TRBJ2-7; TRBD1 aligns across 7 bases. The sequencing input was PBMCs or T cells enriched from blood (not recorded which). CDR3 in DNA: TGCGCCAGCAGTGAGTGGTCAGGGGGCTACGAGCAGTACGTC. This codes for CASSEWSGGYEQYV.